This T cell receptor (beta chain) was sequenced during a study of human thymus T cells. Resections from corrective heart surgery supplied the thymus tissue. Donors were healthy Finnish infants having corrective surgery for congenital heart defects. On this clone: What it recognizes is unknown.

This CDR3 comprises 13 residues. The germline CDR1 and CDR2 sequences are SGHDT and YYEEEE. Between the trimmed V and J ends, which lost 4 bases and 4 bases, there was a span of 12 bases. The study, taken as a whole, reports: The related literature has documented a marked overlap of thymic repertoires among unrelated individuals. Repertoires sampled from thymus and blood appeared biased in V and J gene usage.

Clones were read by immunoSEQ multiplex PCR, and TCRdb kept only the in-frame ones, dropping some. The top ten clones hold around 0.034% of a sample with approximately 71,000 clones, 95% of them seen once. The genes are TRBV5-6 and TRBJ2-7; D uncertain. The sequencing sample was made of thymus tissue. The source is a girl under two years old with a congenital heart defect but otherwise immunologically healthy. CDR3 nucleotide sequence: TGTGCCAGCAGCCCAGGACGGGCGTACGAGCAGTACTTC. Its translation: CASSPGRAYEQYF. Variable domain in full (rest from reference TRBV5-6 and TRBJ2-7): DAGVTQSPTHLIKTRGQQVTLRCSPKSGHDTVSWYQQALGQGPQFIFQYYEEEERQRGNFPDRFSGHQFPNYSSELNVNALLLGDSALYLCASSPGRAYEQYFGPGTRLTVT.